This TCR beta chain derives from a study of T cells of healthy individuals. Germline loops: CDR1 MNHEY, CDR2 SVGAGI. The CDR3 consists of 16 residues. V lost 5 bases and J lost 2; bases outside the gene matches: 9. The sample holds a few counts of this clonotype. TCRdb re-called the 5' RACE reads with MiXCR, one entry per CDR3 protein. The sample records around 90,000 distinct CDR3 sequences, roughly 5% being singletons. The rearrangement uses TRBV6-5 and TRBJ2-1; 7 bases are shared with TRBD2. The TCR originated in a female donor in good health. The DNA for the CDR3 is TGTGCCAGCAGTCCTGCCGGGGCGGGAGCCTACAATGAGCAGTTCTTC. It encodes CASSPAGAGAYNEQFF.